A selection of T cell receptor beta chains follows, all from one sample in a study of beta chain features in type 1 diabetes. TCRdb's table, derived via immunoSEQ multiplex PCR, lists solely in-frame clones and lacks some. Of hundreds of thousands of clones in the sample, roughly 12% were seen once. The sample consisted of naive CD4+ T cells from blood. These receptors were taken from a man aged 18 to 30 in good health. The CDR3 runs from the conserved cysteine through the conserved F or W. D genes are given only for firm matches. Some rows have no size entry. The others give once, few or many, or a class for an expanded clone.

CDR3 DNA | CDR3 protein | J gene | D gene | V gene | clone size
TGTGCCAGCAGCCCGCAGGGGGCGCGGGGCACAGATACGCAGTATTTT | CASSPQGARGTDTQYF | TRBJ2-3 | TRBD1 | TRBV7-3 | NA
TGTGCCAGCAGCTCCCTTCCGGGACATACCTACGAGCAGTACTTC | CASSSLPGHTYEQYF | TRBJ2-7 | NA | TRBV11-2 | few
TGTGCCAGCAGCCTAGGTGGGCAAGCACTCCAAGAGACCCAGTACTTC | CASSLGGQALQETQYF | TRBJ2-5 | NA | TRBV7-2 | few
TGTGCCAGCAGCTTCTCAACCGGGGTGAGAAAACTGTTTTTT | CASSFSTGVRKLFF | TRBJ1-4 | NA | TRBV7-2 | NA
TGTGCCAGCAGCAGGGGACTAGCCAACACAGATACGCAGTATTTT | CASSRGLANTDTQYF | TRBJ2-3 | TRBD2 | TRBV11-3 | NA
TGTGCCAGCAAGGAGGGCGAAAAACTGTTTTTT | CASKEGEKLFF | TRBJ1-4 | NA | TRBV28 | NA
TGTGCCGCACTAGGTTTCCCTGGGGCCAACGTCCTGACTTTC | CAALGFPGANVLTF | TRBJ2-6 | NA | TRBV6-5 | few
TGTGCCAGCAGCCTCAGGGGGCACGAGCAGTACTTC | CASSLRGHEQYF | TRBJ2-7 | TRBD1 | TRBV2 | few
TGTGCCAGCACGTCCGGGACTAGCAATTTCGGGGAGCAGTACTTC | CASTSGTSNFGEQYF | TRBJ2-7 | TRBD2 | TRBV6-5 | NA
TGTGCCTGGAGTGTGGCAGTAAATCAGCCCCAGCATTTT | CAWSVAVNQPQHF | TRBJ1-5 | NA | TRBV30 | NA
TGTGCCAGCAGCTTCGACTTGAGCTCCTACAATGAGCAGTTCTTC | CASSFDLSSYNEQFF | TRBJ2-1 | NA | TRBV5-4 | few
TGTGCCAGCAGCTTGTCCCGGCACAGGGGGGATACGCAGTATTTT | CASSLSRHRGDTQYF | TRBJ2-3 | TRBD1 | TRBV7-9 | NA
TGTGCCAGCAGTGAATATGGGGCGGGGATCGGCGGCTATGGCTACACCTTC | CASSEYGAGIGGYGYTF | TRBJ1-2 | NA | TRBV25-1 | few
TGTGCCTGGAAGTTTACAGGGTACGGTGAAGCTTTCTTT | CAWKFTGYGEAFF | TRBJ1-1 | NA | TRBV30 | few
TGCGCCAGCAGCCCGCCAGGGTCGACATACGAGCAGTACTTC | CASSPPGSTYEQYF | TRBJ2-7 | NA | TRBV5-1 | few
TGTGCCAGCGGGGCTAGCGGGATCAATGAGCAGTTCTTC | CASGASGINEQFF | TRBJ2-1 | TRBD2 | TRBV19 | few
TGTGCCAGCAGCTTAGAAGGACAGTCCTACTATGGCTACACCTTC | CASSLEGQSYYGYTF | TRBJ1-2 | NA | TRBV7-9 | NA
TGTGCCAGCAGCCCCGAAGGTAGCAGCACAGATACGCAGTATTTT | CASSPEGSSTDTQYF | TRBJ2-3 | NA | TRBV7-8 | NA
TGTGCCAGCAGCGGGTCTGTTAATGAGCAGTTCTTC | CASSGSVNEQFF | TRBJ2-1 | NA | TRBV2 | NA
TGTGCCAGCAGTCCTGCGGGGGAAAAACTGTTTTTT | CASSPAGEKLFF | TRBJ1-4 | NA | TRBV28 | NA
TGTGCCAGCAGTGACAGCGGGAGCTCTGATGAGCAGTTCTTC | CASSDSGSSDEQFF | TRBJ2-1 | TRBD2 | TRBV6-4 | NA
TGCGCCAGCAGCCCGATCCCGGGACACTCTAACACTGAAGCTTTCTTT | CASSPIPGHSNTEAFF | TRBJ1-1 | NA | TRBV4-3 | few
TGTGCCAGCAGGCAGCAGGGAGGGGCATACGAGCAGTACTTC | CASRQQGGAYEQYF | TRBJ2-7 | TRBD2 | TRBV28 | NA
TGTGCCAGCAGTTACTCGGGGGGAGGACATGGCTACACCTTC | CASSYSGGGHGYTF | TRBJ1-2 | NA | TRBV6-5 | NA
TGTGCAAGTCGCTTACAGGGACTAGCGGGGGGTGGGTTTGAGCAGTTCTTC | CASRLQGLAGGGFEQFF | TRBJ2-1 | NA | TRBV12-2 | NA